Listed below are T cell receptor beta chains from one sample, sequenced in a study of Ad26.COV2.S vaccination and SARS-CoV-2 variants. Data came from immunoSEQ multiplex PCR; TCRdb stores just in-frame clones and leaves some out. The profile shows about 350,000 clones, 80% to 90% of them singletons. The starting material was peripheral blood, obtained in a trial of Ad26.COV2.S vaccine versus placebo. These receptors came from a person aged 18-60 years who received the Ad26.COV2.S COVID-19 vaccine or a placebo. The CDR3 runs from the conserved cysteine through the conserved F or W.

TRBV18	TRBJ1-1	CASSSTTGVMNTEAFF
TRBV5-6	TRBJ2-3	CASSFQWDRSTDTQYF
TRBV7-3	TRBJ2-7	CASSYGVSYEQYF
TRBV5-1	TRBJ2-3	CASSGWTGSGTQYF
TRBV7-9	TRBJ1-6	CASSLGTGRSPLHF
TRBV28	TRBJ1-1	CASSQPQGNAFF
TRBV4-3	TRBJ1-2	CASSQDLGGGRVDYGYTF
TRBV6-2/TRBV6-3	TRBJ1-5	CASSYPSHQPLEGNQPQHF
TRBV20-1	TRBJ2-5	CSAKGETQYF
TRBV6-2/TRBV6-3	TRBJ1-6	CASSYTEGGFSSPLHF
TRBV6-2/TRBV6-3	TRBJ1-5	CASSSGASSNQPQHF
TRBV9	TRBJ2-1	CASSVEIAGDNEQFF
TRBV24-1	TRBJ2-5	CATSDPTSGGREATQYF
TRBV4-1	TRBJ1-3	CASSQVDSTGNTIYF
TRBV5-6	TRBJ1-5	CASSLYGQGAGSNQPQHF
TRBV27	TRBJ1-3	CASSFGGGGGNTIYF
TRBV27	TRBJ1-4	CASSFGEKLFF
TRBV23-1	TRBJ1-5	CATPDRGTSQPQHF
TRBV18	TRBJ2-1	CASSPFHGQGLNEQFF
TRBV6-1	TRBJ2-1	CASSEGTTNNEQFF
TRBV5-1	TRBJ2-5	CASSRIGTSETQYF
TRBV7-2	TRBJ2-3	CASSQTQGTDTQYF
TRBV10-3	TRBJ2-7	CAISEFESEQYF
TRBV7-3	TRBJ2-1	CASSLNSEQFF
TRBV14	TRBJ1-1	CASSQLELGAEAFF
TRBV2	TRBJ1-2	CASSEGRTGRGYTF
TRBV5-4	TRBJ2-7	CATRLAGGPREQYF
TRBV5-1	TRBJ1-6	CASSWSGGAPLHF
TRBV10-3	TRBJ2-2	CASKTGGTNTGELFF
TRBV3-1/TRBV3-2	TRBJ2-5	CASSQLRVETQYF
TRBV5-1	TRBJ1-1	CASSLAVSGGTEAFF
TRBV27	TRBJ1-2	CASSLWGQQGYTF
TRBV11-2	TRBJ2-5	CASSSRGKTQYF
TRBV28	TRBJ2-4	CASRSPDGAKNIQYF
TRBV5-1	TRBJ2-5	CASSTTGGETQYF
TRBV30	TRBJ2-7	CAWSVEYEATGAIGEQYF
TRBV16	TRBJ1-1	CASSQNPGTVLNTEAFF
TRBV19	TRBJ1-3	CASSAIRDTSGNTIYF
TRBV14	TRBJ1-6	CASSQGSLGLRSPLHF
TRBV2	TRBJ1-2	CATKDRGNYGYTF
TRBV2	TRBJ2-7	CASKGEREASYEQYF
TRBV28	TRBJ2-5	CASSISDRGKTQYF
TRBV28	TRBJ1-2	CASSLVSAGGYGYTF
TRBV19	TRBJ1-1	CACRGLGTEAFF
TRBV28	TRBJ1-6	CASSSNGDSYNSPLHF
TRBV10-2	TRBJ2-1	CASRAGGGGKYNEQFF
TRBV19	TRBJ1-6	CASNSGTENSPLHF
TRBV11-2	TRBJ1-2	CASTSTRRGDGYTF